The source of this T cell receptor (beta chain) is a study of shared clonotypes between healthy human individuals. Regarding the study as a whole: Naive subsets usually exceeded memory subsets in estimated richness. Non-shared clonotypes displayed generation probabilities falling below those of clonotypes present in all four donors.

With 5 bases removed from V and 1 base from J, the gap between germline ends came to 13 bases. The CDR3 extends over 15 amino acids. The germline V gene encodes CDR1 SGDLS and CDR2 YYNGEE. As to this clone: No antigen is known for it.

Both subsets, CD45RA+ naive and CD45RA-negative memory, were split from the CD4+ cells. Per sorted-subset replicate PCR, input was 150 to 250 ng DNA, representing tens of thousands of T cell genomes. Clones were read by immunoSEQ multiplex PCR, and TCRdb kept only the in-frame ones, dropping some. The sample yields about 1.1 million clones, 70% to 80% seen once. The chain combines TRBV9 with TRBJ1-3; D is unresolved. The specimen sequenced was memory CD4+ T cells from PBMCs. Specified subset: CD45RA-negative fraction. This sequence originates from a man aged 18 to 35 in good health. Some clones in this sample may be carry-over from other donors' samples. The CDR3 sequence is CASSGLGSSGNTIYF. The CDR3 nucleotides read TGTGCCAGCAGTGGGCTCGGGTCTTCTGGAAACACCATATATTTT.